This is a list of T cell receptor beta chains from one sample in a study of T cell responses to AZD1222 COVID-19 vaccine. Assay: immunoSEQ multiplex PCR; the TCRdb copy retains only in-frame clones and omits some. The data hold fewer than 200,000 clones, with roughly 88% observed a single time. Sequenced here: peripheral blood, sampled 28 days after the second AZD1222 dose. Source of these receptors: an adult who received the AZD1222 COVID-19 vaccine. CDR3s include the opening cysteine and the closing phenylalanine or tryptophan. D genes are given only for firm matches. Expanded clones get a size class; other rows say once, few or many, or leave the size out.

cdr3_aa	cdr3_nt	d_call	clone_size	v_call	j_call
CASSQANSPGEYEQYF	TGCGCCAGCAGCCAAGCAAATTCCCCAGGGGAGTACGAGCAGTACTTC	-	-	TRBV4-1	TRBJ2-7
CASSFGASGGTYIYNEQFF	TGTGCCAGCAGTTTCGGGGCTAGCGGGGGGACTTACATTTACAATGAGCAGTTCTTC	TRBD2	-	TRBV27	TRBJ2-1
CASSVRQDDYGYTF	TGTGCCAGCAGCGTACGACAGGACGACTATGGCTACACCTTC	-	few	TRBV9	TRBJ1-2
CASSGRNTEAFF	TGTGCCAGCTCCGGCAGGAACACTGAAGCTTTCTTT	-	-	TRBV18	TRBJ1-1
CAEGAGWNYEQYF	TGTGCGGAAGGGGCAGGGTGGAACTACGAGCAGTACTTC	-	-	TRBV6-5	TRBJ2-7
CAISESGTDTEAFF	TGTGCCATCAGTGAGTCGGGGACAGACACTGAAGCTTTCTTT	TRBD1	-	TRBV10-3	TRBJ1-1
CATSDLSGGAREQFF	TGTGCCACCAGTGATCTTAGCGGGGGGGCCCGGGAGCAGTTCTTC	TRBD2	-	TRBV24-1	TRBJ2-1
CASSSRDRDSPLHF	TGCGCCAGCAGCTCCCGGGACAGGGATTCACCCCTCCACTTT	TRBD1	-	TRBV5-1	TRBJ1-6
CATSPRHSYGYTF	TGTGCCACCAGCCCTCGACATTCCTATGGCTACACCTTC	-	-	TRBV24-1	TRBJ1-2
CASSQTGGYGYTF	TGTGCCAGCAGTCAAACAGGGGGATATGGCTACACCTTC	TRBD1	few	TRBV6-5	TRBJ1-2
CAWSRTGMDEQYF	TGTGCCTGGAGCCGCACAGGGATGGACGAGCAGTACTTC	-	-	TRBV30	TRBJ2-7
CASSSTGTSYGYTF	TGTGCCAGCAGCTCTACAGGGACGAGCTATGGCTACACCTTC	-	-	TRBV7-3	TRBJ1-2
CASSSSGVYEQYF	TGCGCCAGCAGCAGTAGTGGTGTCTACGAGCAGTACTTC	-	-	TRBV10-1	TRBJ2-7
CAWTGASYEQYF	TGTGCCTGGACAGGGGCTTCATACGAGCAGTACTTC	-	-	TRBV30	TRBJ2-7
CASSVGFRGVNEQFF	TGTGCCAGCAGCGTTGGATTTCGGGGGGTAAATGAGCAGTTCTTC	TRBD2	once	TRBV9	TRBJ2-1
CASSLLGGLYGYTF	TGTGCCAGCAGTTTATTAGGGGGGCTCTATGGCTACACCTTC	-	-	TRBV27	TRBJ1-2
CASSLGLTGSYGYTF	TGCGCCAGCAGCTTGGGTCTGACAGGGAGTTATGGCTACACCTTC	TRBD1	-	TRBV5-1	TRBJ1-2
CAWSVGVGYTF	TGTGCCTGGAGTGTGGGGGTAGGCTACACCTTC	-	-	TRBV30	TRBJ1-2
CASSFTGNPGYTF	TGTGCCAGCAGCTTCACAGGGAATCCCGGCTACACCTTC	-	-	TRBV5-4	TRBJ1-2
CASTIQDRGTYGYTF	TGTGCCAGCACTATTCAAGACAGGGGCACCTATGGCTACACCTTC	TRBD1	-	TRBV7-9	TRBJ1-2
CSARVSDTQYF	TGCAGTGCTAGAGTATCAGATACGCAGTATTTT	-	-	TRBV20-1	TRBJ2-3
CASSVAISELAGGRSTGELFF	TGTGCCAGCAGCGTAGCCATATCCGAATTAGCGGGGGGGCGGAGCACCGGGGAGCTGTTTTTT	TRBD2	once	TRBV9	TRBJ2-2
CASSLGGEKLFF	TGTGCCAGCAGTTTAGGGGGAGAAAAACTGTTTTTT	-	-	TRBV28	TRBJ1-4
CASSFSGREETQYF	TGTGCCAGCAGTTTCTCGGGCAGGGAAGAGACCCAGTACTTC	-	once	TRBV28	TRBJ2-5
CSVEQGETQYF	TGCAGCGTTGAACAAGGGGAGACCCAGTACTTC	-	-	TRBV29-1	TRBJ2-5
CASSEQTGSGNTIYF	TGTGCCAGCAGTGAACAGACAGGGTCTGGAAACACCATATATTTT	TRBD1	-	TRBV25-1	TRBJ1-3
CASSPGEWGYTF	TGTGCCAGCAGCCCGGGGGAGTGGGGCTACACCTTC	-	-	TRBV11-2	TRBJ1-2
CSVSRGRWGYEQYF	TGCAGCGTTTCCCGGGGACGCTGGGGCTACGAGCAGTACTTC	-	-	TRBV29-1	TRBJ2-7
CASSSKLAGQDTQYF	TGCGCCAGCAGCTCTAAACTAGCGGGGCAAGATACGCAGTATTTT	TRBD2	-	TRBV5-1	TRBJ2-3
CASSYSSRDYEQYF	TGTGCCAGCAGTTACTCTTCCAGGGACTACGAGCAGTACTTC	-	-	TRBV6-2/TRBV6-3	TRBJ2-7
CASSEGLAGGPDTQYF	TGTGCCAGCAGTGAAGGGCTAGCGGGGGGGCCAGATACGCAGTATTTT	TRBD2	-	TRBV2	TRBJ2-3
CASSLAGSGYTF	TGTGCCAGCAGCTTAGCAGGGAGCGGCTACACCTTC	-	few	TRBV7-9	TRBJ1-2
CASSASGGSDTQYF	TGTGCCAGCAGTGCTAGCGGGGGCTCAGATACGCAGTATTTT	TRBD2	-	TRBV25-1	TRBJ2-3
CASSMGGTVQETQYF	TGTGCCAGTAGTATGGGGGGGACAGTCCAAGAGACCCAGTACTTC	-	once	TRBV19	TRBJ2-5
CASSLSGRGGKNIQYF	TGTGCCAGCAGCTTATCGGGGCGGGGCGGCAAAAACATTCAGTACTTC	-	-	TRBV7-2	TRBJ2-4